These 18 T cell receptor beta chains came from one sample sequenced in a study of cytomegalovirus exposure and HLA in healthy donors. 13 Jbeta primers and 60 Vbeta primers were used for the PCR. TCRdb's copy holds only in-frame clones and misses some; the assay was immunoSEQ multiplex PCR. The data hold 200,000 or so clones, with approximately 81% observed a single time. Sequenced: PBMCs. These receptors all stem from a man aged 45-65 years in good health and CMV-seronegative.

This clone was seen just once. The chain links TRBV2 to TRBJ1-2; possibly TRBD1 for D (5 bases). This CDR3 spans 14 amino acids. The V gene's germline CDR1 is SNHLY and CDR2 FYNNEI. The ends were cut back, 0 bases at V and 4 bases at J, with 9 bases in the middle. The CDR3 loop is CASSEAGTGYGYTF. The CDR3 DNA is TGTGCCAGCAGTGAAGCGGGTACAGGCTATGGCTACACCTTC.

The rearrangement links TRBV7-6 to TRBJ1-5; D possibly corresponds to TRBD1 (5 bases). Germline CDR1 SGHVS, CDR2 FNYEAQ. The length of the CDR3 is 15 residues. The V end lost 4 bases, the J end lost 4 bases, and 14 bases lay between the germline ends. The CDR3 reads CASSSQTDFNQPQHF. The CDR3 DNA reads as TGTGCCAGCAGCTCCCAGACAGACTTTAATCAGCCCCAGCATTTT. Filled out from reference TRBV7-6 and TRBJ1-5, the complete variable domain reads GAGVSQSPRYKVTKRGQDVALRCDPISGHVSLYWYRQALGQGPEFLTYFNYEAQQDKSGLPNDRFSAERPEGSISTLTIQRTEQRDSAMYRCASSSQTDFNQPQHFGDGTRLSIL.

J is TRBJ2-7 and V is TRBV4-3, with TRBD1 matching 7 bases. Germline V gene lookup returns CDR1 LGHNA and CDR2 YSLEER. The V and J ends lost 0 bases and 5 bases, in that order; junction bases with no gene match: 4. CDR3 size: 14 residues. DNA for the CDR3: TGCGCCAGCAGCCAAGATAAGGGGGCCCACGAGCAGTACTTC. It translates to CASSQDKGAHEQYF.

Concerning this clone: The conserved phenylalanine or tryptophan normally closing the CDR3 is absent here, so this likely arose from a read error. J is TRBJ2-7 and V is TRBV7-8, with a possible D match to TRBD2 (5 bases). Germline loops: CDR1 SGHVS, CDR2 FQNEAQ. V dropped 5 bases and J dropped 4 bases, with 12 bases sitting between them. The CDR3 totals 13 residues. DNA for the CDR3: TGTGCCAGCAGCATACGGCGGGCATACGAGCAGTACCTC. Residues: CASSIRRAYEQYL.

V and J are TRBV10-1 and TRBJ2-3; maybe TRBD2 (5 bases). This CDR3 is 13 amino acids long. V was shortened by 2 bases and J by 3 bases, with 6 bases between the two germline ends. CDR1 and CDR2 from the germline V gene are WNHNN and SYGVQD (reference sequence). CDR3 in DNA: TGCGCCAGCAGTGAGCGGGAAACAGATACGCAGTATTTT. Translated: CASSERETDTQYF.

This clone is a singleton in its sample. The sample carries other DNA sequences with the same CDR3. This rearrangement joins TRBV13 to TRBJ2-2; 14 nucleotides agree with TRBD2. Germline values: CDR1 PRHDT, CDR2 FYEKMQ (reference sequence). V dropped 4 bases and J dropped 6; count of bases not matched to a gene: 10. The CDR3 loop spans 18 amino acids. This chain's CDR3 is CASSSRTSGGILPGELFF. In DNA, the CDR3 is TGTGCCAGCAGCTCCCGGACTAGCGGGGGGATCCTCCCCGGGGAGCTGTTTTTT.

This clone was picked up one time. V gene TRBV5-6 combines with J gene TRBJ2-7; TRBD2 aligns across 7 bases. Trimming took 4 bases from V and 0 from J; bases not matched to a gene: 7. CDR3 length: 15 amino acids. Germline V CDR1 and CDR2: SGHDT, YYEEEE. Here the CDR3 DNA reads TGTGCCAGCAGCACCCTGCGGGGGAGCTCCTACGAGCAGTACTTC. It encodes CASSTLRGSSYEQYF.

CDR3: CASSPWDGRAFF. The CDR3 region has the DNA TGTGCCAGCAGCCCCTGGGACGGGAGAGCTTTCTTT. The chain links TRBV6-5 to TRBJ1-1; TRBD1 might be the D (5 bases). The CDR3 extends over 12 amino acids. From germline, CDR1 is MNHEY and CDR2 SVGAGI. The V and J ends lost 6 bases and 10 bases respectively, with 15 bases between them.

This chain uses TRBV18 with TRBJ1-2, with D tentatively TRBD1 (6 bases). The CDR3 consists of 12 residues. V lost 0 bases and J 13 bases, leaving 12 bases between the germline ends. Germline V lookup: CDR1 KGHSH, CDR2 LQKENI. The CDR3 DNA sequence: TGTGCCAGCTCACCACCCATACAGGGCCGCACCTTC. Translated, it gives CASSPPIQGRTF.

This chain joins TRBV19 and TRBJ2-2, with a tentative D call TRBD1 (5 bases). Deletions cut 6 bases from V and 2 bases from J, with 19 bases between. Germline V gives CDR1 LNHDA, CDR2 SQIVND (reference sequence). The CDR3 consists of 17 residues. CDR3 nucleotide sequence: TGTGCCAGTAGCCTAATGTGGGGCCTACAAAACACCGGGGAGCTGTTTTTT. Its protein is CASSLMWGLQNTGELFF.

This clone was detected only a few times. CDR3 sequence (DNA): TGCAGCGTTGAACATCGCGGGTACAATGAGCAGTTCTTC. This translates into CSVEHRGYNEQFF. The J gene is TRBJ2-1, the V gene TRBV29-1; D perhaps matches TRBD2 (5 bases). The CDR3 runs 13 residues. CDR1 is SQVTM and CDR2 is ANQGSEA in the germline V gene. V was clipped by 2 bases and J by 4 bases, with 9 bases between them.

The rearrangement links TRBV28 to TRBJ1-5; D perhaps matches TRBD1 (6 bases). The V end lost 6 bases, the J end lost 0 bases, and 18 bases lay between the germline ends. The CDR3 is 17 residues long. The V gene's germline CDR1 is MDHEN and CDR2 SYDVKM. The CDR3 here is CASRRQGGGYSNQPQHF. In nucleotides, the CDR3 is TGTGCCAGCAGGCGCCAGGGAGGGGGGTATAGCAATCAGCCCCAGCATTTT.

The chain links TRBV27 to TRBJ2-1; 15 bases match TRBD2. The CDR3 spans 18 residues. Germline V CDR1 and CDR2: MNHEY, SMNVEV (reference sequence). After removal of 0 bases from V and 8 bases from J, the junction contained 8 bases not matched to a gene. The CDR3, as DNA: TGTGCCAGCAGTTTATCGGGACTAGCGGGGGGACGGAAGCATGAGCAGTTCTTC. It specifies CASSLSGLAGGRKHEQFF.

This chain links TRBV7-2 with TRBJ2-7, with D maybe TRBD2 (5 bases). V lost 5 bases and J lost 2, with 13 bases in between. Germline lookup yields CDR1 SGHTA and CDR2 FQGNSA. The CDR3 spans 14 residues. CDR3 in DNA: TGTGCCAGCAGCCTCGGTGAGGGCACCTACGAGCAGTACTTC. It yields the protein CASSLGEGTYEQYF.

The chain is built from TRBV11-2 and TRBJ1-3, with no clear D. CDR3 length equals 15 residues. CDR1 SGHAT and CDR2 FQNNGV come from the germline V gene. V dropped 4 bases and J dropped 0 bases, with 10 bases sitting between them. The CDR3 sequence is CASSSRQRSGNTIYF. CDR3 nucleotide sequence: TGTGCCAGCAGCTCCCGACAACGCTCTGGAAACACCATATATTTT.

This chain uses TRBV29-1 with TRBJ1-4; no firm D call. The CDR3 contains 13 residues. Germline CDR1 and CDR2: SQVTM and ANQGSEA. The V end lost 6 bases, the J end lost 3 bases, and 11 bases lay between the germline ends. CDR3 sequence: CSVLEPANEKLFF. The CDR3 bases are TGCAGCGTCCTAGAGCCTGCTAATGAAAAACTGTTTTTT.

The genes are TRBV30 and TRBJ1-2, with a tentative D call TRBD1 (5 bases). There are 13 residues in the CDR3. CDR1 and CDR2 (germline): GTSNPN, SVGIG (reference sequence). V was pared by 4 bases and J by 2 bases, with 11 bases between. This CDR3 reads CAWTMGGNYGYTF. CDR3 nucleotide sequence: TGTGCCTGGACTATGGGGGGAAACTATGGCTACACCTTC.

This chain joins TRBV4-2 and TRBJ1-3; the D is unclear. This CDR3 has 15 residues. CDR1 LGHNA and CDR2 YNFKEQ come from the germline V gene. With 0 bases removed from V and 4 bases from J, the gap between germline ends came to 10 bases. The CDR3 region is CASSQEGGSGNTIYF. For the CDR3, the DNA is TGTGCCAGCAGCCAAGAAGGAGGGAGCGGAAACACCATATATTTT.